This TCR beta chain emerged from a study of cytomegalovirus exposure and HLA in healthy donors. The data were produced by immunoSEQ multiplex PCR, yet TCRdb's version contains in-frame clones alone and is incomplete. The data hold 200,000 to 250,000 clones, with over 80% observed a single time. Broader study findings: TCR beta chains numbering some 160 were designated cytomegalovirus-associated. Specific recognition of CMV antigens was confirmed in vitro for a few chains (all CMV-associated).

The J segment lost 4 bases and the V segment lost 4 bases, leaving 8 bases of the junction unmatched. Germline assignment: CDR1 SGHRS and CDR2 YFSETQ. The CDR3 contains 15 residues. This clone was detected once. Its cognate antigen is unknown. The chain couples TRBV5-1 to TRBJ1-3, with 7 bases fitting TRBD1. The sequence was obtained from a woman in her thirties in good health and CMV-seropositive. Sequenced sample: PBMCs. The CDR3 DNA reads TGCGCCAGCAGCGCAGACAGGGCTGGAGGAAACACCATATATTTT. Its translation: CASSADRAGGNTIYF.